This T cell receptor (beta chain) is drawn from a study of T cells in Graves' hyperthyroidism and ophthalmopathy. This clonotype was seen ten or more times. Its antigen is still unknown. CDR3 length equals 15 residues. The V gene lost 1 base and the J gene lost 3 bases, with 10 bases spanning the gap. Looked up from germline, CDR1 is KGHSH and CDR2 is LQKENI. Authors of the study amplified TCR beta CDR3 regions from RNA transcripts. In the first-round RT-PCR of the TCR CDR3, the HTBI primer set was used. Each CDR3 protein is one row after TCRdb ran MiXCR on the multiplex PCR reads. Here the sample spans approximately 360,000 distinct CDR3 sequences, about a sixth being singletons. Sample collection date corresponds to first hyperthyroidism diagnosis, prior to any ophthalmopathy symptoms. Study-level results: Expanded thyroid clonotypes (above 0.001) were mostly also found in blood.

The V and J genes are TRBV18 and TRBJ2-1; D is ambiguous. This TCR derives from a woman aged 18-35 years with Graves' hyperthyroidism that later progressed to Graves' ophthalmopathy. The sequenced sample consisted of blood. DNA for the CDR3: TGTGCCAGCTCACCACGGAAGATGGACTACAATGAGCAGTTCTTC. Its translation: CASSPRKMDYNEQFF.